The clone carrying this T cell receptor (beta chain) was recorded at least ten times. The antigen remains undetermined. This specimen belongs to a study of T-cell reconstitution after alpha-beta-depleted transplantation in children. Unique molecular identifiers were used in preparing the TCRbeta library. TCRdb reprocessed the PCR reads with MiXCR, giving one entry per CDR3 protein. The sample gives 280,000 or so distinct CDR3 sequences, 11% of which show up once; around 24% is in the top ten. Whole-study findings and limits: Surviving recipient T cells and thymic progenitors underlay high day-60 TCRbeta diversity in some patients. Fresh T-cell production supplied most of the T-cell counts and diversity seen one year after transplant. Expanded graft clones numbering several hundred reportedly gave rise to alpha-beta T cells about two months after transplant.

The CDR3 has 12 amino acids. V shed 5 bases and J shed 4 bases, with 9 bases lying between them. The receptor's source is a male patient aged 2 to 9 who had a stem cell transplant for chronic granulomatous disease, so the T cells may come from the graft donor. The sample was peripheral blood, taken 180 days after TCRalphabeta/CD19-depleted stem cell transplant. V is TRBV12-3 or TRBV12-4 and J is TRBJ2-7; D uncertain. The CDR3 sequence is CASSADSYEQYF. CDR3 in DNA: TGTGCCAGCAGTGCAGACTCGTACGAGCAGTACTTC.